This TCR beta chain was sequenced in a study of cytomegalovirus exposure and HLA in healthy donors. Study-wide findings and caveats: Reports described diagnosis of cytomegalovirus status by the classifier as highly specific and sensitive. Listed as cytomegalovirus-associated were 150 to 200 TCR beta chains.

There are a few counts of this clone. Antigen unknown. Germline V CDR1 and CDR2: LGHNA, YSLEER. This CDR3 is 14 amino acids long. The PCR was carried out with 60 Vbeta primers and 13 Jbeta primers. The method was immunoSEQ multiplex PCR; TCRdb's version includes in-frame clones alone and lacks a portion of them. The sample carries some 200,000 clones, approximately 90% recorded once. The J gene is TRBJ2-5, the V gene TRBV4-3, with D tentatively TRBD1 (5 bases). The J call may be in error: the DNA end matches TRBJ2-7 better. The sequence derives from a woman aged 18 to 35 in good health and CMV-seronegative. The specimen sequenced was PBMCs. The chain's CDR3 is CASSHRKGVGEQYF. The CDR3 DNA follows: TGCGCCAGCAGCCACCGCAAAGGGGTTGGCGAGCAGTACTTC.